This T cell receptor beta chain was observed in a study of monozygotic twins with inflammatory bowel disease. For each CDR3 protein, TCRdb gives one entry from its re-call of the 5' RACE reads, without DNA. This sample's clone table lists a few hundred thousand distinct CDR3 sequences. The germline V gene encodes CDR1 LNHDA and CDR2 SQIVND (reference sequence). The CDR3 has 17 residues. J is TRBJ2-6 and V is TRBV19. The receptor was derived from a human donor with ulcerative colitis or Crohn's disease, or a healthy co-twin of an affected twin (not recorded which). The sequencing sample was made of blood. The CDR3 loop is CASSIVGYFPGANVLTF.